These T cell receptor beta chains were read from a single sample in a study of response to subunit inactivated influenza vaccine. TCRdb ran MiXCR on the RT-PCR reads and lists one entry per CDR3 protein. The profile shows around 570,000 distinct CDR3 sequences, about 8% of them singletons. The sequences come from PBMCs from blood, collected less than 30 months after vaccination. All receptors come from a man between 50 and 70 years old who received an inactivated influenza vaccine. CDR3s include the opening cysteine and the closing phenylalanine or tryptophan. Each record gives: D gene, V gene, J gene, CDR3 protein. A D gene is named only where the DNA matches it firmly.

.,TRBV5-4,TRBJ2-7,CASSLVGGLEQYF
.,TRBV2,TRBJ1-1,CASSPHVRVGEAFF
TRBD2,TRBV5-6,TRBJ2-3,CASSYGLGVTDTQYF
.,TRBV3-1,TRBJ1-5,CASSQAGAQQPQHF
.,TRBV28,TRBJ2-3,CASASSGSRTDTQYF
.,TRBV5-6,TRBJ2-3,CASSLEAKLISSTDTQYF
.,TRBV5-1,TRBJ2-7,CASSLLGGQDYEQYF
.,TRBV29-1,TRBJ1-1,CSVERAMNTEAFF
.,TRBV7-8,TRBJ2-2,CASSLARRRTGELFF
.,TRBV5-7,TRBJ1-2,CASNLTELNYGYTF
.,TRBV7-2,TRBJ1-3,CASSLQGTSGNTIYF
TRBD1,TRBV5-5,TRBJ2-1,CASSLRSRGTDEQFF
TRBD2,TRBV18,TRBJ2-1,CASSPSSGSYNEQFF
.,TRBV4-1,TRBJ2-1,CASSQRGNSYNEQFF
.,TRBV7-2,TRBJ1-2,CASSLEAGDGYTF
.,TRBV7-7,TRBJ2-3,CASSLSLGGGTQYF
TRBD2,TRBV6-5,TRBJ2-7,CASSYGGRSSYEQSF
.,TRBV5-1,TRBJ1-1,CASSLDRGLNTEAFF
.,TRBV15,TRBJ2-4,CATSSPAVAKNIQYF
.,TRBV5-1,TRBJ2-5,CASSVGKGIETQYF
.,TRBV20-1,TRBJ1-2,CSAYDRGVYGYTF
TRBD1,TRBV20-1,TRBJ1-5,CSARKTGIDNQPQHF
TRBD2,TRBV20-1,TRBJ2-1,CSATTLGTSGYNEQFF